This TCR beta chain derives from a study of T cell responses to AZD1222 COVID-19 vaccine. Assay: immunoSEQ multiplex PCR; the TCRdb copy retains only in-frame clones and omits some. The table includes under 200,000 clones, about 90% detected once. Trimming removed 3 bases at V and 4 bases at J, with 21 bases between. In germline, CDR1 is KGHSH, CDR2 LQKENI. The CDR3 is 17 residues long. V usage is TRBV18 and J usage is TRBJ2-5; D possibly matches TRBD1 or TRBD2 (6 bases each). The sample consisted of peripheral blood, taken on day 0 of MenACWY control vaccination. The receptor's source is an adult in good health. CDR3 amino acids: CASSPTPGAIEGETQYF. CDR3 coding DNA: TGTGCCAGCTCACCTACACCGGGGGCGATCGAAGGAGAGACCCAGTACTTC.